Presented here are 20 T cell receptor beta chains from one specimen sequenced in a study of blood T cell repertoires in COVID-19. Clones were read by immunoSEQ multiplex PCR, and TCRdb kept only the in-frame ones, dropping some. The table has about 190,000 clones, roughly 80% seen once; the top ten hold around 11%. The sequencing sample was made of peripheral blood. All receptors derive from a woman aged 45-59 years with acute or convalescent COVID-19.

The chain has TRBV12-3 or TRBV12-4 and TRBJ1-1, with unresolved D. V lost 1 base to trimming and J lost 1 base, with 4 bases between them. The CDR3 is 13 amino acids. This chain's CDR3 is CASSLGANTEAFF. Here the CDR3 DNA reads TGTGCCAGCAGTTTAGGGGCGAACACTGAAGCTTTCTTT.

This rearrangement joins TRBV28 to TRBJ2-5; 10 bases map to TRBD1. Trimming at V came to 3 bases and at J to 9 bases, leaving 10 bases not matched to a gene. Germline assignment: CDR1 MDHEN and CDR2 SYDVKM. This CDR3 region has 15 residues. CDR3 region: CASSLYGTGEGSQYF. CDR3 DNA sequence: TGTGCCAGCAGTTTGTACGGGACAGGGGAAGGATCCCAGTACTTC. Full variable domain (missing parts from reference TRBV28 and TRBJ2-5): DVKVTQSSRYLVKRTGEKVFLECVQDMDHENMFWYRQDPGLGLRLIYFSYDVKMKEKGDIPEGYSVSREKKERFSLILESASTNQTSMYLCASSLYGTGEGSQYFGPGTRLLVL.

J is TRBJ2-7 and V is TRBV6-5; 9 bases agree with TRBD2. CDR1 is MNHEY and CDR2 is SVGAGI in the germline V gene. This CDR3 region has 15 residues. V lost 10 bases to trimming and J lost 2 bases; unmatched junction nucleotides: 12. This CDR3 reads CAIERRTSVTYEQYF. The CDR3 DNA reads as TGTGCCATCGAGAGGCGGACTAGCGTGACCTACGAGCAGTACTTC.

This clone was picked up a small number of times. The CDR3 spells CASSLGGLAYEQYF. The CDR3 region has the DNA TGTGCCAGCAGCTTAGGGGGCCTAGCGTACGAGCAGTACTTC. The chain joins TRBV11-2 to TRBJ2-7, with D maybe TRBD2 (6 bases). The germline gives CDR1 SGHAT, CDR2 FQNNGV. The V and J ends lost 1 base and 4 bases respectively, with 11 bases between them. The CDR3 has 14 amino acids.

This clone was seen more than once but under ten times. The chain uses TRBV29-1 and TRBJ2-4, with 7 nucleotides matching TRBD1. Per germline, CDR1 SQVTM and CDR2 ANQGSEA. V was clipped by 7 bases and J by 16 bases; unmatched bases: 10. The CDR3 is 10 residues long. The CDR3 here is CSAGTDPFYF. Here the CDR3 DNA reads TGCAGCGCTGGGACAGATCCGTTCTACTTC.

The chain employs TRBV11-2 and TRBJ2-7; 8 bases fit TRBD1. This CDR3 contains 14 residues. The germline gives CDR1 SGHAT, CDR2 FQNNGV. The J segment lost 4 bases and the V segment lost 1 base, leaving 3 bases of the junction unmatched. CDR3 coding DNA: TGTGCCAGCAGCTTAGGACAGGGGTGGTACGAGCAGTACTTC. Its protein is CASSLGQGWYEQYF. Variable domain in full (rest from reference TRBV11-2 and TRBJ2-7): EAGVAQSPRYKIIEKRQSVAFWCNPISGHATLYWYQQILGQGPKLLIQFQNNGVVDDSQLPKDRFSAERLKGVDSTLKIQPAKLEDSAVYLCASSLGQGWYEQYFGPGTRLTVT.

In this sample, this clone turned up once. This chain uses TRBV11-2 with TRBJ1-4; D is unclear. The CDR3 totals 16 residues. CDR1 SGHAT and CDR2 FQNNGV come from the germline V gene. V lost 1 base to trimming and J lost 1 base, with 10 bases between them. The CDR3 bases are TGTGCCAGCAGCTTAGTTTGGCAACGAACTAATGAAAAACTGTTTTTT. This codes for CASSLVWQRTNEKLFF.

V gene TRBV14 combines with J gene TRBJ1-1; tentatively, D is TRBD1 (5 bases). V was cut by 4 bases and J by 8 bases, with 17 bases left in between. This CDR3 region has 14 residues. Looked up from germline, CDR1 is SGHDN and CDR2 is FVKESK. The CDR3 DNA follows: TGTGCCAGCAGCCCCGTGGGGTCAGGGCGGGAAGCTTTCTTT. Encoded protein: CASSPVGSGREAFF. Full variable domain (remainder filled in from reference TRBV14 and TRBJ1-1): EAGVTQFPSHSVIEKGQTVTLRCDPISGHDNLYWYRRVMGKEIKFLLHFVKESKQDESGMPNNRFLAERTGGTYSTLKVQPAELEDSGVYFCASSPVGSGREAFFGQGTRLTVV.

V gene TRBV20-1 combines with J gene TRBJ1-2; D is uncertain. From germline, CDR1 is DFQATT and CDR2 SNEGSKA (reference sequence). There are 9 residues in the CDR3. V was shortened by 5 bases and J by 8 bases, with 6 bases between the two germline ends. The CDR3 reads CSAGRGYTF. CDR3 in DNA: TGCAGTGCTGGGCGAGGCTACACCTTC.

This chain connects TRBV15 to TRBJ1-2; D ambiguous. The CDR3 contains 14 residues. Trimming left V 2 bases short and J 3 bases short, with 10 bases between. Germline CDR1 LNHNV, CDR2 YYDKDF (reference sequence). CDR3 residues: CATSRLQTHYGYTF. The CDR3 DNA reads TGTGCCACCAGCAGATTACAGACCCACTATGGCTACACCTTC.

V and J are TRBV5-1 and TRBJ2-1; D possibly corresponds to TRBD2 (6 bases). The CDR3 runs 13 residues. CDR1 and CDR2 (germline): SGHRS, YFSETQ. Trimming removed 5 bases at V and 4 bases at J, with 10 bases between. The CDR3, as DNA: TGCGCCAGCAGGCTGGGGGGATACAATGAGCAGTTCTTC. It is translated as CASRLGGYNEQFF.

The chain carries TRBV14 and TRBJ2-1; 9 bases map to TRBD1. The V gene's germline CDR1 is SGHDN and CDR2 FVKESK. The CDR3 has 18 amino acids. J gave up 8 bases and V 2 bases, and 16 bases lay outside the gene matches. Written as DNA, the CDR3 is TGTGCCAGCAGCCAACTTGGACAGGGGCGGACCCGGGACGATGAGCAGTTCTTC. Translated: CASSQLGQGRTRDDEQFF.

This clone was counted a few times. This chain connects TRBV15 to TRBJ1-4; D is perhaps TRBD1 (6 bases). The V end was cut by 9 bases, the J end by 17 bases, with 25 bases between. Germline lookup yields CDR1 LNHNV and CDR2 YYDKDF (reference sequence). The CDR3 has 13 residues. In DNA, the CDR3 is TGTGCCACGGGAGTGGGGAAAGGGGACAACTGTTTTTTT. Protein product: CATGVGKGDNCFF.

The rearrangement uses TRBV10-3 and TRBJ1-5; 7 bases fit TRBD1. Unmatched junction bases numbered 10, after V lost 4 bases and J lost 1 base. CDR3 length equals 17 residues. Germline V gives CDR1 ENHRY, CDR2 SYGVKD. Here the CDR3 reads CAISGGGGGGSNQPQHF. The CDR3 DNA is TGTGCCATCAGTGGTGGAGGGGGCGGGGGGAGCAATCAGCCCCAGCATTTT.

This chain joins TRBV2 and TRBJ1-1; perhaps TRBD1 as D (5 bases). There are 15 residues in the CDR3. Between the trimmed V and J ends, which lost 2 bases and 6 bases, there was a span of 16 bases. CDR1 is SNHLY and CDR2 is FYNNEI in the germline V gene. Here the CDR3 DNA reads TGTGCCAGCAGTGAATGGCGGGGGACGGTGGCTGAAGCTTTCTTT. It codes for CASSEWRGTVAEAFF.

The chain recombines TRBV12-3 or TRBV12-4 with TRBJ2-2; D may be TRBD1 (5 bases). V gave up 3 bases and J gave up 4 bases, with 6 bases separating them. The CDR3 runs to 13 residues. The CDR3 region is CASSFRGTGELFF. CDR3 nucleotides: TGTGCCAGCAGTTTTAGGGGCACCGGGGAGCTGTTTTTT.

The rearrangement links TRBV5-8 to TRBJ2-3; the D gene is possibly TRBD2 (5 bases). With 0 bases removed from V and 8 bases from J, the gap between germline ends came to 13 bases. This CDR3 comprises 14 residues. CDR1 is SGHTS and CDR2 is YDEGEE in the germline V gene. This CDR3 reads CASSLAASRGTQYF. The CDR3 DNA reads TGTGCCAGCAGCTTGGCCGCTAGTCGGGGTACGCAGTATTTT.

The rearrangement joins TRBV19 to TRBJ2-1, with TRBD2 matching 7 bases. The germline gives CDR1 LNHDA, CDR2 SQIVND (reference sequence). V lost 3 bases and J lost 0; bases outside the gene matches: 11. This CDR3 comprises 18 residues. Written as DNA, the CDR3 is TGTGCCAGTAGTATTAGTGGGAGGGCCCTCAGCTCCTACAATGAGCAGTTCTTC. It translates to CASSISGRALSSYNEQFF.

The chain uses TRBV12-3 or TRBV12-4 and TRBJ1-1; no reliable D call. Between the trimmed V and J ends, which lost 3 bases and 5 bases, there was a span of 10 bases. The CDR3 covers 13 residues. The CDR3 sequence is CASSFEGWTEAFF. In DNA, the CDR3 is TGTGCCAGCAGTTTTGAGGGATGGACTGAAGCTTTCTTT.

This clone was picked up one time. CDR3 in amino acids: CAWSVPFRQGLLNTEAFF. CDR3 nucleotides: TGTGCCTGGAGTGTACCCTTTAGGCAGGGCTTACTGAACACTGAAGCTTTCTTT. The chain recombines TRBV30 with TRBJ1-1; TRBD1 is a possible D gene (5 bases). Trimming removed 0 bases from V and 0 bases from J, with 20 bases in between. Germline V gives CDR1 GTSNPN, CDR2 SVGIG (reference sequence). CDR3 size: 18 residues.